This T cell receptor (beta chain) was observed in a study of blood T cell repertoires in COVID-19. Study context: Sites in the United States, Italy and Spain provided acute and convalescent COVID-19 samples.

The CDR3 sequence is 14 residues long. Germline CDR1 SGHRS, CDR2 YFSETQ. Trimming cost V 5 bases and J 7 bases; bases outside gene matches: 7. Using immunoSEQ multiplex PCR, the repertoire was profiled, and TCRdb retains in-frame clones only, with some absent. Here the sample spans about 370,000 clones, around 87% being singletons. The sample was peripheral blood. The receptor comes from a woman aged 25-40 years with COVID-19, enrolled during active disease. This chain uses TRBV5-1 with TRBJ2-7, with TRBD2 matching 12 bases. DNA of the CDR3: TGCGCCAGCAGGATGGGGCTAGCGGGAGGGGAGCAGTACTTC. Its protein product is CASRMGLAGGEQYF.